This passage covers 23 T cell receptor beta chains from one sample sequenced in a study of T cells after yellow fever vaccination. TCRdb ran MiXCR on the 5' RACE reads and lists one entry per CDR3 protein. The data show about 330,000 distinct CDR3 sequences, with over 3.5% seen just once and 20% to 25% held by the top ten. Sequenced here: PBMCs, sampled 5 days after the yellow fever booster vaccination. These TCRs come from a man between 18 and 35 years old who received the YFV17D yellow fever vaccine.

This clonotype showed up many times. This rearrangement joins TRBV7-9 to TRBJ2-6; 8 nucleotides align to TRBD1. This CDR3 has 18 residues. The J segment lost 1 base and the V segment lost 0 bases, leaving 5 bases of the junction unmatched. Germline CDR1 SEHNR, CDR2 FQNEAQ (reference sequence). CDR3 in DNA: TGTGCCAGCAGCTTAGCGGGGGACAGGTCGTCTGGGGCCAACGTCCTGACTTTC. Its protein is CASSLAGDRSSGANVLTF.

This clonotype was seen a handful of times. The chain couples TRBV7-2 to TRBJ2-1; 8 positions match TRBD2. With V trimmed by 5 bases and J by 8 bases, 11 bases remained unmatched. The CDR3 spans 15 residues. Germline V gene lookup returns CDR1 SGHTA and CDR2 FQGNSA. The CDR3 bases are TGTGCCAGCAGCCGACTGGCGGGGGGTGGAGATGAGCAGTTCTTC. Protein sequence: CASSRLAGGGDEQFF.

This clonotype was observed at least ten times. V gene TRBV5-4 combines with J gene TRBJ2-5; 7 positions agree with TRBD1. The CDR3 has 14 residues. In germline, CDR1 is SGHNT, CDR2 YYREEE (reference sequence). V shed 4 bases and J 1 base; nucleotides not matched to a gene: 4. The DNA of the CDR3 is TGTGCCAGCAGCGTGGACAGGTCCCAAGAGACCCAGTACTTC. Its translation: CASSVDRSQETQYF. Looking up the rest from reference TRBV5-4 and TRBJ2-5 gives the full variable domain: ETGVTQSPTHLIKTRGQQVTLRCSSQSGHNTVSWYQQALGQGPQFIFQYYREEENGRGNFPPRFSGLQFPNYSSELNVNALELDDSALYLCASSVDRSQETQYFGPGTRLLVL.

The CDR3 DNA sequence: TGTGCCAGCAGCGTATCCAGGGTGGATTCACCCCTCCACTTT. It translates to CASSVSRVDSPLHF. The V and J genes are TRBV9 and TRBJ1-6, with D possibly TRBD1 on 5 matching bases. Per the germline V gene, CDR1 is SGDLS and CDR2 is YYNGEE. V was pared by 1 base and J by 8 bases, with 10 bases between. The CDR3 spans 14 residues. Combining the CDR3 with reference TRBV9 and TRBJ1-6 gives the whole variable domain DSGVTQTPKHLITATGQRVTLRCSPRSGDLSVYWYQQSLDQGLQFLIQYYNGEERAKGNILERFSAQQFPDLHSELNLSSLELGDSALYFCASSVSRVDSPLHFGNGTRLTVT.

This clonotype was counted ten times or more. The chain is built from TRBV15 and TRBJ2-1, with 7 bases fitting TRBD2. The CDR3 runs to 15 residues. Germline trimming cut 9 bases from V and 3 bases from J; bases unmatched to any gene: 11. Germline CDR1 is LNHNV and CDR2 is YYDKDF (reference sequence). The CDR3 DNA reads as TGTGCCACGAAACTCTTTACGGGAGGCTACAATGAGCAGTTCTTC. This codes for CATKLFTGGYNEQFF.

This clonotype was counted at least ten times. This sequence joins TRBV15 and TRBJ2-7; TRBD2 aligns across 7 bases. Looked up from germline, CDR1 is LNHNV and CDR2 is YYDKDF (reference sequence). This CDR3 has 13 residues. With V trimmed by 5 bases and J by 4 bases, 5 bases remained unmatched. The CDR3 region has the DNA TGTGCCACCAGCCTTCACGGGAGGTACGAGCAGTACGTC. As protein: CATSLHGRYEQYV.

Many counts were recorded for this clonotype. DNA of the CDR3: TGCAGTGCTGGAACCGGGACAGGGATTTGGGATGAGCAGTTCTTC. This encodes CSAGTGTGIWDEQFF. The chain uses TRBV20-1 and TRBJ2-1, with 9 bases lining up with TRBD1. The V segment lost 5 bases and the J segment 8 bases; nucleotides outside the gene matches: 13. There are 15 residues in the CDR3. The germline V gene encodes CDR1 DFQATT and CDR2 SNEGSKA (reference sequence).

This clonotype was detected only a few times. This chain uses TRBV20-1 with TRBJ1-1; TRBD1 might be the D (5 bases). Germline CDR1 is DFQATT and CDR2 is SNEGSKA (reference sequence). The length of the CDR3 is 13 residues. V gave up 0 bases and J gave up 8 bases, with 13 bases separating them. Written as DNA, the CDR3 is TGCAGTGCTAGAGATCAGGGCTTTGGAGAAGCTTTCTTT. Translation: CSARDQGFGEAFF.

V and J are TRBV11-2 and TRBJ2-3; D remains unclear. The CDR3 contains 12 residues. CDR1 SGHAT and CDR2 FQNNGV come from the germline V gene. V dropped 5 bases and J dropped 3 bases, with 6 bases sitting between them. Here the CDR3 DNA reads TGTGCCAGCAGCCGGTTGACAGATACGCAGTATTTT. Encoded protein: CASSRLTDTQYF.

The chain links TRBV20-1 to TRBJ2-3, with D possibly TRBD2 on 7 matching bases. The CDR3 extends over 15 amino acids. V lost 6 bases and J lost 4, with 20 bases in between. Germline assignment: CDR1 DFQATT and CDR2 SNEGSKA (reference sequence). The CDR3, as DNA: TGCAGTGCCCTTCTGGGGGGGGCCTTCGCAGATACGCAGTATTTT. This encodes CSALLGGAFADTQYF.

The J gene is TRBJ2-7, the V gene TRBV12-3 or TRBV12-4; 11 nucleotides agree with TRBD1. V was pared by 8 bases and J by 1 base, with 4 bases of the junction left unmatched. CDR3 length: 14 residues. The CDR3 DNA is TGTGCCAGCGGGACAGGGGGAGGGTCCTACGAGCAGTACGTC. Translating gives CASGTGGGSYEQYV.

This clonotype is a singleton in its sample. The chain uses TRBV4-1 and TRBJ2-1; D may be TRBD2 (7 bases). V lost 8 bases and J lost 7, with 21 bases in between. Germline V lookup: CDR1 MGHRA, CDR2 YSYEKL. The CDR3 length is 15 residues. For the CDR3, the DNA is TGCGCCAGCTGGGGGGGGGCCAGCGTTCCGAATGAGCAGTTCTTC. Its protein is CASWGGASVPNEQFF.

This clonotype was recorded many times. The chain joins TRBV3-1 to TRBJ2-7; 10 nucleotides line up with TRBD2. J gave up 5 bases and V 2 bases, and 0 bases lay outside the gene matches. The germline gives CDR1 LGHDT, CDR2 YNNKEL (reference sequence). CDR3 length: 13 residues. This CDR3 is CASSQLAGDEQYV. CDR3 coding DNA: TGTGCCAGCAGCCAACTAGCGGGGGACGAGCAGTACGTC.

J is TRBJ2-7 and V is TRBV4-3; a weak D match, TRBD2 (5 bases). The CDR3 length is 15 residues. With 0 bases removed from V and 3 bases from J, the gap between germline ends came to 12 bases. Looked up from germline, CDR1 is LGHNA and CDR2 is YSLEER. The DNA of the CDR3 is TGCGCCAGCAGCCAAGATTTGAACGGAGGCTACGAGCAGTACTTC. Translating gives CASSQDLNGGYEQYF.

At least ten counts were recorded for this clonotype. The chain couples TRBV7-8 to TRBJ2-5; D ambiguous. Germline CDR1 is SGHVS and CDR2 is FQNEAQ. Trimming removed 2 bases at V and 13 bases at J, with 14 bases between. The CDR3 is 12 residues long. The chain's CDR3 is CASSLSSLAMYF. The CDR3 nucleotides are TGTGCCAGCAGCTTATCATCCTTGGCCATGTACTTC.

The rearrangement joins TRBV4-1 to TRBJ2-5; TRBD2 aligns across 7 bases. The V and J ends lost 6 bases and 6 bases, in that order; junction bases with no gene match: 4. The germline V gene encodes CDR1 MGHRA and CDR2 YSYEKL. This CDR3 has 12 amino acids. CDR3 nucleotides: TGCGCCAGCAGTGGACTAGATCAGACCCAGTACTTC. It codes for CASSGLDQTQYF.

There are many counts of this clonotype. The V call is TRBV5-1, the J call TRBJ2-5, with D perhaps assigned TRBD1 or TRBD2 (5 bases each). V lost 1 base and J lost 0, with 10 bases in between. Germline CDR1 reads SGHRS; CDR2 reads YFSETQ. The CDR3 spans 15 residues. For the CDR3, the DNA is TGCGCCAGCAGCTTGATGAGGGGCCACCAAGAGACCCAGTACTTC. Residues: CASSLMRGHQETQYF.

This clonotype was counted only a few times. CDR3: CATSTMLQGTGELFF. The CDR3 DNA follows: TGTGCCACCAGTACGATGTTACAGGGAACCGGGGAGCTGTTTTTT. The chain recombines TRBV24-1 with TRBJ2-2; D possibly corresponds to TRBD1 (6 bases). The CDR3 is made up of 15 amino acids. The germline gives CDR1 KGHDR, CDR2 SFDVKD. V was trimmed by 6 bases and J by 5 bases, leaving 15 bases between them.

This clonotype appeared a few times. The chain has TRBV7-9 and TRBJ2-5; no firm D call. V was shortened by 2 bases and J by 0 bases, with 7 bases between the two germline ends. Per germline, CDR1 SEHNR and CDR2 FQNEAQ (reference sequence). This CDR3 region has 14 residues. The CDR3 DNA follows: TGTGCCAGCAGCTTATCGGCGTACCAAGAGACCCAGTACTTC. The encoded protein is CASSLSAYQETQYF.

In this sample, this clonotype turned up a few times. The chain carries TRBV5-1 and TRBJ1-1; D gene unclear. Trimming stripped 1 base from V and 2 bases from J, with 9 bases between. The germline CDR1 and CDR2 sequences are SGHRS and YFSETQ. This CDR3 region has 14 residues. CDR3 in amino acids: CASSLLRVNTEAFF. CDR3 in DNA: TGCGCCAGCAGCTTGCTGCGGGTCAACACTGAAGCTTTCTTT. Drawing the rest from reference TRBV5-1 and TRBJ1-1, the complete variable domain is KAGVTQTPRYLIKTRGQQVTLSCSPISGHRSVSWYQQTPGQGLQFLFEYFSETQRNKGNFPGRFSGRQFSNSRSEMNVSTLELGDSALYLCASSLLRVNTEAFFGQGTRLTVV.

This rearrangement joins TRBV29-1 to TRBJ1-1, with D tentatively TRBD1 (5 bases). CDR1 SQVTM and CDR2 ANQGSEA come from the germline V gene. The CDR3 runs to 13 residues. Trimming took off 6 bases at V and 5 bases at J, with 16 bases between the two ends. CDR3 in amino acids: CSVVPTEFTEAFF. The CDR3 bases are TGCAGCGTGGTACCGACAGAGTTTACTGAAGCTTTCTTT.

This clonotype was observed a handful of times. The chain is built from TRBV11-3 and TRBJ1-2, with a weak D call TRBD1 (5 bases). The length of the CDR3 is 12 residues. Per germline, CDR1 SGHNT and CDR2 YENEEA. V was shortened by 3 bases and J by 6 bases, with 8 bases between the two germline ends. CDR3 nucleotide sequence: TGTGCCAGCAGCTTGGGGGACCATGGCTACACCTTC. It encodes CASSLGDHGYTF.

This clonotype was counted at least ten times. The chain recombines TRBV5-1 with TRBJ2-7, with 9 bases aligning to TRBD1. Germline-derived CDR1 and CDR2 are SGHRS and YFSETQ. The CDR3 runs 15 residues. V lost 0 bases, J lost 1 base, and 2 bases stayed unmatched. The DNA of the CDR3 is TGCGCCAGCAGCTTGGGACAGGGGGGATCCTACGAGCAGTACTTC. Translation: CASSLGQGGSYEQYF.